This T cell receptor beta chain was documented in a study of blood T cell repertoires in COVID-19. Clinical histories supplied by participants themselves formed the basis of cohort assignment. CDR3 length: 17 amino acids. Trimming left V 2 bases short and J 4 bases short, with 20 bases between. Germline V gene sequence: CDR1 SEHNR, CDR2 FQNEAQ (reference sequence). Authors' methods: Counts of nucleated cells, estimated from reference gene primer amplification, were obtained. The protocol was immunoSEQ multiplex PCR, while the TCRdb copy is restricted to in-frame clones and leaves out a portion. V and J calls plus clone size are reproduced from that table; the DNA served to infer D and trimming. The sample shows a few hundred thousand clones, roughly 87% of them seen only once.

Sequences were obtained from PBMCs or T cells enriched from blood (not recorded which). This chain links TRBV7-9 with TRBJ2-5; D is possibly TRBD2 (7 bases). The source is a woman in her twenties or thirties who had recovered from COVID-19. CDR3: CASSLLGGGAARETQYF. Here the CDR3 DNA reads TGTGCCAGCAGCTTACTAGGTGGGGGGGCTGCTCGAGAGACCCAGTACTTC. Full variable domain (missing parts from reference TRBV7-9 and TRBJ2-5): DTGVSQNPRHKITKRGQNVTFRCDPISEHNRLYWYRQTLGQGPEFLTYFQNEAQLEKSRLLSDRFSAERPKGSFSTLEIQRTEQGDSAMYLCASSLLGGGAARETQYFGPGTRLLVL.